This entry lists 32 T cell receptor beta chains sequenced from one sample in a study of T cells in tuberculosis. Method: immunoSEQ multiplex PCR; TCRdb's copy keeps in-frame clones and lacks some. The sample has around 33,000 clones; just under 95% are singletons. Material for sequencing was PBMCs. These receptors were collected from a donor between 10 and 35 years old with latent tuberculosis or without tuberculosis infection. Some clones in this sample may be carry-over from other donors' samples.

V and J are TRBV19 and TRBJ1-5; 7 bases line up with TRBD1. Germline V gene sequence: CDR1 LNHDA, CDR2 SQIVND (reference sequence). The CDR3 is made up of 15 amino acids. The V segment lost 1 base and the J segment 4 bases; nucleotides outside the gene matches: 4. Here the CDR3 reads CASSIVGQANQPQHF. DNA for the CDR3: TGTGCCAGTAGTATAGTTGGACAGGCGAATCAGCCCCAGCATTTT.

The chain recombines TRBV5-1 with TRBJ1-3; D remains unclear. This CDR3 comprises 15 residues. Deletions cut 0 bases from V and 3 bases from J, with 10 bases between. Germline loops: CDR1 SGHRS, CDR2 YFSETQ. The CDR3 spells CASSLGSSGGNTIYF. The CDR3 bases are TGCGCCAGCAGCTTGGGATCCTCAGGTGGAAACACCATATATTTT.

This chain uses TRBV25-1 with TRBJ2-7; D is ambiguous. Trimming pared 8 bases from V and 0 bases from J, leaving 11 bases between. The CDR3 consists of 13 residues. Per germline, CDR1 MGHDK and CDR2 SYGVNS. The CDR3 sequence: CASRDSSSYEQYF. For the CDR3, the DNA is TGTGCCAGCCGAGACTCCAGCTCCTACGAGCAGTACTTC.

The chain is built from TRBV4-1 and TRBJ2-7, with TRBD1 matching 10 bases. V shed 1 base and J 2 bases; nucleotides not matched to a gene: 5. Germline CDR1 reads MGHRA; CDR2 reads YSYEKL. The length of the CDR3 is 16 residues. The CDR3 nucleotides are TGCGCCAGCAGCCAAGCGGTGGGGACAGGGGCCTACGAGCAGTACTTC. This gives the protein CASSQAVGTGAYEQYF.

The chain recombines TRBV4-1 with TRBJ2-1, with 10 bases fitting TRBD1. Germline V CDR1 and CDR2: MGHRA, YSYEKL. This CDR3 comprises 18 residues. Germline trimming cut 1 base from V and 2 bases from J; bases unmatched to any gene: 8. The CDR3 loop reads CASSQVIRDRGAYNEQFF. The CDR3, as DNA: TGCGCCAGCAGCCAAGTAATACGGGACAGGGGTGCCTACAATGAGCAGTTCTTC.

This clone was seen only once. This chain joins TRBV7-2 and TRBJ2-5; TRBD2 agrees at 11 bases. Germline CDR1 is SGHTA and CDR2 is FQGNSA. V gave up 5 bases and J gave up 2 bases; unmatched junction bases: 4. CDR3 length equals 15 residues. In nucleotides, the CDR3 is TGTGCCAGCAGCCGTGCTAGCGGGAGGCAAGAGACCCAGTACTTC. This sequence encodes CASSRASGRQETQYF.

The CDR3 here is CASSLRTGTYEQYF. CDR3 DNA: TGTGCCAGCAGTCTCCGGACGGGGACCTACGAGCAGTACTTC. The chain links TRBV6-6 to TRBJ2-7; the D gene is possibly TRBD2 (5 bases). Looked up from germline, CDR1 is MNHNY and CDR2 is SVGAGI (reference sequence). CDR3 length: 14 amino acids. The V end was cut by 5 bases, the J end by 2 bases, with 13 bases between.

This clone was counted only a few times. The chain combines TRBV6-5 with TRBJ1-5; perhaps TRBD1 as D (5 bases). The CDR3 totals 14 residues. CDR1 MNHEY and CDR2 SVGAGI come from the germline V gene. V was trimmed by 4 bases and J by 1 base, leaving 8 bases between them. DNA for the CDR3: TGTGCCAGCAGTTCGGGGGGGAGCAATCAGCCCCAGCATTTT. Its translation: CASSSGGSNQPQHF.

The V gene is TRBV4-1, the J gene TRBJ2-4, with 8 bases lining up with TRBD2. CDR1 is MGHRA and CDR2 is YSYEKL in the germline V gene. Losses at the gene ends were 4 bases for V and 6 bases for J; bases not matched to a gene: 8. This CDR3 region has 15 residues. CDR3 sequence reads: CASSLLGLAVNIQYF. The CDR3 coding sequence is TGCGCCAGCAGCCTCCTAGGACTAGCAGTAAACATTCAGTACTTC.

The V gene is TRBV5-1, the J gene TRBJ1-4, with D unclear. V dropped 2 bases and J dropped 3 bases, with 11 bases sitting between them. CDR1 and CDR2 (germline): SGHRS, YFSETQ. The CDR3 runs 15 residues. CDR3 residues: CASSFGKTPNEKLFF. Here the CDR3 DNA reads TGCGCCAGCAGCTTTGGCAAAACCCCTAATGAAAAACTGTTTTTT.

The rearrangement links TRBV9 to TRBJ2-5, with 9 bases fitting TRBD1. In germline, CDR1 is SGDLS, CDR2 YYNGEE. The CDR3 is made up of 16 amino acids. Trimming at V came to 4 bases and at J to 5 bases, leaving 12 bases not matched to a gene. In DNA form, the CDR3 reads TGTGCCAGCAGCCGCAGTAACGGACAGGGGAGGGAGACCCAGTACTTC. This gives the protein CASSRSNGQGRETQYF.

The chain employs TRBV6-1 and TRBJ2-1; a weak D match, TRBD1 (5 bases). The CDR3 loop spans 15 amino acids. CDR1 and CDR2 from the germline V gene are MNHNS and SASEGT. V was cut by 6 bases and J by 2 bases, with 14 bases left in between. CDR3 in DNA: TGTGCCAGCAGCCCCTCAGGGAACCCCTACAATGAGCAGTTCTTC. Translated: CASSPSGNPYNEQFF.

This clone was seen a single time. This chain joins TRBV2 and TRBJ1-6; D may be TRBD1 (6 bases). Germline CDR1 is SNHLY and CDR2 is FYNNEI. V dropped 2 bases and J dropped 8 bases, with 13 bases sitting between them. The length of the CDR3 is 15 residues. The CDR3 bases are TGTGCCAGCAGTGAATTTGGCAGGGGAGATTCACCCCTCCACTTT. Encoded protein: CASSEFGRGDSPLHF.

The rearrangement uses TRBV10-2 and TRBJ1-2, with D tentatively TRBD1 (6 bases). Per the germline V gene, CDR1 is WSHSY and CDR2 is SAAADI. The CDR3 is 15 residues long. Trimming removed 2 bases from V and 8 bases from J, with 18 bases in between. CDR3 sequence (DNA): TGCGCCAGCAGTGAGGGGGGGGGCCTCAGGGGAGGCTACACCTTC. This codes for CASSEGGGLRGGYTF.

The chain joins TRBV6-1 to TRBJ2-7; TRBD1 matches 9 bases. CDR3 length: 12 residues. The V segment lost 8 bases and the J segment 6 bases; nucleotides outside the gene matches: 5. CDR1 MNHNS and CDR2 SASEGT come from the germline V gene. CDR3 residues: CASGGQGREQYF. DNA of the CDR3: TGTGCCAGCGGAGGACAGGGGCGCGAGCAGTACTTC.

The CDR3 nucleotides read TGTGCCAGTACCCCTAAGACAGTTTATGGCTACACCTTC. Residues: CASTPKTVYGYTF. The chain has TRBV19 and TRBJ1-2, with TRBD1 as a possible D gene (5 bases). The CDR3 length is 13 residues. The germline V and J ends were trimmed by 7 bases and 5 bases, with 14 bases remaining between them. Germline CDR1 and CDR2: LNHDA and SQIVND (reference sequence).

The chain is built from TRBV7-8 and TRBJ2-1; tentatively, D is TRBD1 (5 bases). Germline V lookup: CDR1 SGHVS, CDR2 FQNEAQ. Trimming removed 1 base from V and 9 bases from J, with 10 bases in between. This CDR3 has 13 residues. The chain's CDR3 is CASSLGTTSEQFF. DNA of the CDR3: TGTGCCAGCAGCTTAGGGACAACCAGTGAGCAGTTCTTC.

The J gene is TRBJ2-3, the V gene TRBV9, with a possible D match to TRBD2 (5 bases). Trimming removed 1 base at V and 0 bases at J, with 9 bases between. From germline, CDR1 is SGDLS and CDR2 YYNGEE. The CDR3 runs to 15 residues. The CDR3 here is CASSVFGGSTDTQYF. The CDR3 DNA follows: TGTGCCAGCAGCGTATTCGGCGGGAGCACAGATACGCAGTATTTT.

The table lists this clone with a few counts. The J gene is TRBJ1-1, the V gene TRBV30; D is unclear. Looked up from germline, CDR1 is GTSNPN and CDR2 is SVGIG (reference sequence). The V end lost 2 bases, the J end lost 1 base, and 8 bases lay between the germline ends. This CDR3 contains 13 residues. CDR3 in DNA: TGTGCCTGGAGTCACGGGAAGAACACTGAAGCTTTCTTT. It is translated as CAWSHGKNTEAFF.

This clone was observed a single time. The CDR3 DNA is TGTGCCAGCTCACCGACAGGAGCGAACACCGGGGAGCTGTTTTTT. Protein product: CASSPTGANTGELFF. The chain is built from TRBV18 and TRBJ2-2, with D perhaps TRBD1 (6 bases). The CDR3 is 15 amino acids. V was clipped by 3 bases and J by 0 bases, with 8 bases between them. Germline V CDR1 and CDR2: KGHSH, LQKENI.

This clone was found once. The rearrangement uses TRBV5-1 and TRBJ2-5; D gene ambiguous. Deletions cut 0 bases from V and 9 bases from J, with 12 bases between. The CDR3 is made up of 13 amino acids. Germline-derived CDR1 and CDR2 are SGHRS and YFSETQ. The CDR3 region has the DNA TGCGCCAGCAGCTTGGACGCTATTGAGGCCCAGTACTTC. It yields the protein CASSLDAIEAQYF. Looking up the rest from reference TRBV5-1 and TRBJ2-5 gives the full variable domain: KAGVTQTPRYLIKTRGQQVTLSCSPISGHRSVSWYQQTPGQGLQFLFEYFSETQRNKGNFPGRFSGRQFSNSRSEMNVSTLELGDSALYLCASSLDAIEAQYFGPGTRLLVL.

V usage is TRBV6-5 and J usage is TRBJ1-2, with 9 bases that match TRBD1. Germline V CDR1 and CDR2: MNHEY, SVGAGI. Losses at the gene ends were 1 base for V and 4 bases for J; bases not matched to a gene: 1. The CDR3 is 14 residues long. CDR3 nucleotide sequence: TGTGCCAGCAGTTACTTGGGACAGGGCTATGGCTACACCTTC. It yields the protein CASSYLGQGYGYTF.

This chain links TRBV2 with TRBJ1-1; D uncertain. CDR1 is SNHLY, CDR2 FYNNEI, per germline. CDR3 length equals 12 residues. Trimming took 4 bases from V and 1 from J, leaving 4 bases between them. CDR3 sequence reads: CASSGQNTEAFF. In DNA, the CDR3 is TGTGCCAGCAGTGGGCAGAACACTGAAGCTTTCTTT.

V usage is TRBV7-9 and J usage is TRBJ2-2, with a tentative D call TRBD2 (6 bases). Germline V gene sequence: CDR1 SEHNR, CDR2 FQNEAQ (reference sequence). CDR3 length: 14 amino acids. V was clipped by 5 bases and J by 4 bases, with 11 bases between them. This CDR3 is CASSPTGGTGELFF. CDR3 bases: TGTGCCAGCAGCCCAACCGGGGGCACCGGGGAGCTGTTTTTT.

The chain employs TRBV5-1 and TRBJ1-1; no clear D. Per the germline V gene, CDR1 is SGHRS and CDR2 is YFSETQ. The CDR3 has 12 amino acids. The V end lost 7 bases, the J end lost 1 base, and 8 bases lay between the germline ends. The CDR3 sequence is CASYSWNTEAFF. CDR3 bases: TGCGCCAGCTATTCGTGGAACACTGAAGCTTTCTTT.

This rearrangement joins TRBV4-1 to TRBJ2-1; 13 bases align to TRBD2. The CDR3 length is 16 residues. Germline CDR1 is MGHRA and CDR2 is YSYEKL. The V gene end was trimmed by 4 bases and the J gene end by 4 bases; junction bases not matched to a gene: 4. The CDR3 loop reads CASSLPLAGGYNEQFF. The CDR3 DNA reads TGCGCCAGCAGCCTACCACTAGCGGGAGGGTACAATGAGCAGTTCTTC.

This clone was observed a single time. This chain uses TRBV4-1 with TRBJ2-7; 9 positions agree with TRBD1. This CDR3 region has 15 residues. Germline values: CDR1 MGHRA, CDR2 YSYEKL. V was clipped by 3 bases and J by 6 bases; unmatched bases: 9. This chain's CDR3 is CASSHPGTGLREQYF. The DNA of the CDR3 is TGCGCCAGCAGCCATCCCGGGACAGGGTTGCGCGAGCAGTACTTC.

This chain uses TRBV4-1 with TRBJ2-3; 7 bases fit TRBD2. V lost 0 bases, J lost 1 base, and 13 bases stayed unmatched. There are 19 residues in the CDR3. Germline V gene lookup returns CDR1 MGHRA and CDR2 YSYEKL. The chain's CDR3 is CASSQDLNSWLAGTDTQYF. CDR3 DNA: TGCGCCAGCAGCCAAGACCTCAATTCGTGGCTAGCGGGCACAGATACGCAGTATTTT.

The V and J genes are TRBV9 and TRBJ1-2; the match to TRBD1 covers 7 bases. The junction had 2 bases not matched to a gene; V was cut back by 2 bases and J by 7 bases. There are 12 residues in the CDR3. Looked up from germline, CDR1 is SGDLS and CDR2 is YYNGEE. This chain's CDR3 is CASSVPGGGYTF. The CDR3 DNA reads TGTGCCAGCAGCGTGCCAGGGGGTGGCTACACCTTC.

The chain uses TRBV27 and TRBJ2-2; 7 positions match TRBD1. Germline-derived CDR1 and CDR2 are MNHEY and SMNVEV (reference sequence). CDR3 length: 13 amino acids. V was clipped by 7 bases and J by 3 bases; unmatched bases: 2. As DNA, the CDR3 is TGTGCCAGCAAAACAGGGGACACCGGGGAGCTGTTTTTT. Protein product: CASKTGDTGELFF.

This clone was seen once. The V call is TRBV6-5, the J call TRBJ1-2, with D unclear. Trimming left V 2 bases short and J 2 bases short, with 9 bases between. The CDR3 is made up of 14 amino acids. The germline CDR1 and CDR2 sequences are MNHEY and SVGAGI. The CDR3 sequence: CASSYRRRNYGYTF. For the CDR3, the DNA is TGTGCCAGCAGTTACCGGCGCAGGAACTATGGCTACACCTTC.

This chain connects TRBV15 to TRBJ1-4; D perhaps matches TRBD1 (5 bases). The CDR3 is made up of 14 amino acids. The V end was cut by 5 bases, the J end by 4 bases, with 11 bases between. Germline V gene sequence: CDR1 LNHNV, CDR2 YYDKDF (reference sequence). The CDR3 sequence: CATSYKQVNEKLFF. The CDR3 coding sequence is TGTGCCACCAGCTACAAACAGGTTAATGAAAAACTGTTTTTT.